This entry lists 32 T cell receptor beta chains sequenced from one sample in a study of blood T cell repertoires in COVID-19. Clones were sequenced by immunoSEQ multiplex PCR, and TCRdb holds only the in-frame ones, with some missing. Among 150,000 to 200,000 clones listed, just under 80% were seen once. Sequencing input: peripheral blood. The receptors stem from a woman over 75 with active or convalescent COVID-19.

In its sample, this clone was seen a few times. V and J are TRBV4-1 and TRBJ2-7; D perhaps matches TRBD2 (7 bases). V lost 3 bases, J lost 4 bases, and 19 bases lay in between. The CDR3 runs 16 residues. Germline CDR1 and CDR2: MGHRA and YSYEKL. CDR3 bases: TGCGCCAGCAGCCATCACTGGGGGGGGCCGGTGTACGAGCAGTACTTC. Amino acids: CASSHHWGGPVYEQYF.

This clone was seen a handful of times. This chain joins TRBV4-2 and TRBJ2-7; 9 nucleotides align to TRBD2. The CDR3 has 16 residues. With 0 bases clipped from V and 5 bases from J, the junction kept 8 bases outside the gene matches. Germline CDR1 and CDR2: LGHNA and YNFKEQ. The CDR3 loop is CASSQERAGGRHEQYF. The CDR3 nucleotides read TGTGCCAGCAGCCAAGAGCGAGCGGGGGGCCGCCACGAGCAGTACTTC.

The V and J genes are TRBV2 and TRBJ1-2, with D unresolved. CDR1 SNHLY and CDR2 FYNNEI come from the germline V gene. V was trimmed by 1 base and J by 6 bases, leaving 6 bases between them. CDR3 size: 12 residues. The CDR3 reads CASSEVEHGYTF. The CDR3 coding sequence is TGTGCCAGCAGTGAAGTGGAGCATGGCTACACCTTC.

This clone has only one observation. The genes are TRBV18 and TRBJ2-3; D is unresolved. The CDR3 runs to 14 residues. Germline V gives CDR1 KGHSH, CDR2 LQKENI. V lost 4 bases and J 2 bases, leaving 10 bases between the germline ends. CDR3 protein: CASSLNRNTDTQYF. Here the CDR3 DNA reads TGTGCCAGCTCACTGAATAGAAACACAGATACGCAGTATTTT. Based on the CDR3 plus reference TRBV18 and TRBJ2-3, the full variable domain is NAGVMQNPRHLVRRRGQEARLRCSPMKGHSHVYWYRQLPEEGLKFMVYLQKENIIDESGMPKERFSAEFPKEGPSILRIQQVVRGDSAAYFCASSLNRNTDTQYFGPGTRLTVL.

Many counts were recorded for this clone. The V call is TRBV6-5, the J call TRBJ1-4, with D possibly TRBD1 on 6 matching bases. The length of the CDR3 is 14 residues. Germline values: CDR1 MNHEY, CDR2 SVGAGI. V shed 6 bases and J shed 5 bases, with 13 bases lying between them. The CDR3 sequence: CASRGAVRNEKLFF. The CDR3 DNA reads TGTGCCAGCAGGGGGGCGGTTCGGAATGAAAAACTGTTTTTT.

The chain joins TRBV7-8 to TRBJ2-7, with 9 bases aligning to TRBD1. Losses at the gene ends were 5 bases for V and 2 bases for J; bases not matched to a gene: 10. CDR3 length equals 16 residues. From germline, CDR1 is SGHVS and CDR2 FQNEAQ. The CDR3 DNA reads as TGTGCCAGCAGCCACATACCGGGACAGGGAACCTACGAGCAGTACTTC. Protein product: CASSHIPGQGTYEQYF.

This clone was counted between two and nine times. The chain is built from TRBV5-8 and TRBJ1-3; a possible D gene is TRBD1 (5 bases). This CDR3 spans 15 amino acids. Per the germline V gene, CDR1 is SGHTS and CDR2 is YDEGEE. Trimming removed 2 bases at V and 2 bases at J, with 11 bases between. The CDR3 DNA sequence: TGTGCCAGCAGCTTTTTAGTAGGGGCTGGAAACACCATATATTTT. This translates into CASSFLVGAGNTIYF.

This clone was seen only a few times. This sequence joins TRBV5-5 and TRBJ1-5; TRBD1 is a possible D gene (5 bases). This CDR3 region has 14 residues. In germline, CDR1 is SGHKS, CDR2 YYEKEE (reference sequence). V was trimmed by 5 bases and J by 2 bases, leaving 11 bases between them. The CDR3 DNA is TGTGCCAGCAGTTTTGACAGAGGCAATCAGCCCCAGCATTTT. This translates into CASSFDRGNQPQHF.

The J gene is TRBJ1-2, the V gene TRBV25-1; weak D call: TRBD1 (6 bases). This CDR3 comprises 13 residues. Trimming removed 5 bases from V and 6 bases from J, with 13 bases in between. Looked up from germline, CDR1 is MGHDK and CDR2 is SYGVNS. This chain's CDR3 is CASSFRGNDGYTF. In DNA form, the CDR3 reads TGTGCCAGCAGTTTTAGGGGGAACGATGGCTACACCTTC.

V usage is TRBV4-2 and J usage is TRBJ2-1; 12 positions agree with TRBD1. The CDR3 covers 15 residues. Germline V CDR1 and CDR2: LGHNA, YNFKEQ. After removal of 4 bases from V and 7 bases from J, the junction contained 5 bases not matched to a gene. The CDR3 DNA is TGTGCCAGCAGCCGCAGGGACAGGGGGCAAAATGAGCAGTTCTTC. It specifies CASSRRDRGQNEQFF.

The chain combines TRBV12-3 or TRBV12-4 with TRBJ1-1, with unresolved D. The CDR3 length is 13 residues. The V end was cut by 3 bases, the J end by 3 bases, with 8 bases between. The CDR3 DNA sequence: TGTGCCAGCAGTTTGTATTCGGACACTGAAGCTTTCTTT. Amino acid sequence: CASSLYSDTEAFF.

This clone was seen a handful of times. The J gene is TRBJ1-3, the V gene TRBV28; D remains ambiguous. This CDR3 has 16 residues. Germline CDR1 reads MDHEN; CDR2 reads SYDVKM. Between the trimmed V and J ends, which lost 6 bases and 0 bases, there was a span of 15 bases. As DNA, the CDR3 is TGTGCCAGCAGCCCCCCCGACGGGAACTCTGGAAACACCATATATTTT. It is translated as CASSPPDGNSGNTIYF.

This chain uses TRBV5-1 with TRBJ2-5; 11 nucleotides line up with TRBD2. CDR3 length: 15 residues. Germline-derived CDR1 and CDR2 are SGHRS and YFSETQ. V shed 4 bases and J 2 bases; nucleotides not matched to a gene: 4. CDR3: CASSNLAGGQETQYF. CDR3 DNA sequence: TGCGCCAGCAGCAATCTAGCGGGGGGACAAGAGACCCAGTACTTC.

The genes are TRBV4-3 and TRBJ2-3, with no clear D. Germline-derived CDR1 and CDR2 are LGHNA and YSLEER. The CDR3 loop spans 18 amino acids. Trimming stripped 0 bases from V and 3 bases from J, with 19 bases between. This CDR3 is CASSQEFTPILRTDTQYF. Written as DNA, the CDR3 is TGCGCCAGCAGCCAAGAATTTACTCCCATCTTGAGGACAGATACGCAGTATTTT.

V is TRBV27 and J is TRBJ2-5; D not resolved. The germline gives CDR1 MNHEY, CDR2 SMNVEV (reference sequence). This CDR3 is 14 amino acids long. Trimming left V 6 bases short and J 0 bases short, with 11 bases between. CDR3 region: CASSLDRNQETQYF. In DNA form, the CDR3 reads TGTGCCAGCAGCCTAGACCGGAACCAAGAGACCCAGTACTTC.

The CDR3 spells CASSFSGSETQYF. The CDR3, as DNA: TGTGCCAGCAGCTTCTCGGGGTCCGAGACCCAGTACTTC. The rearrangement joins TRBV11-2 to TRBJ2-5, with D possibly being TRBD2 (5 bases). CDR3 length: 13 amino acids. The V and J ends lost 3 bases and 5 bases respectively, with 10 bases between them. Per the germline V gene, CDR1 is SGHAT and CDR2 is FQNNGV.

This clone was counted once. The chain is built from TRBV30 and TRBJ2-2, with D maybe TRBD1 (6 bases). Per germline, CDR1 GTSNPN and CDR2 SVGIG (reference sequence). This CDR3 region has 14 residues. V was pared by 1 base and J by 4 bases, with 10 bases between. In DNA, the CDR3 is TGTGCCTGGAGTGGTGGCAGGGGCACCGGGGAGCTGTTTTTT. It specifies CAWSGGRGTGELFF. The full variable domain, with the rest looked up from reference TRBV30 and TRBJ2-2, is SQTIHQWPATLVQPVGSPLSLECTVEGTSNPNLYWYRQAAGRGLQLLFYSVGIGQISSEVPQNLSASRPQDRQFILSSKKLLLSDSGFYLCAWSGGRGTGELFFGEGSRLTVL.

This clone was detected only a few times. V gene TRBV4-1 combines with J gene TRBJ2-1; TRBD1 matches 10 bases. The junction had 8 bases not matched to a gene; V was cut back by 4 bases and J by 8 bases. CDR1 and CDR2 from the germline V gene are MGHRA and YSYEKL. This CDR3 is built from 15 residues. The CDR3 DNA sequence: TGCGCCAGCAGCCCGAGGGACAGGGGACATGATGAGCAGTTCTTC. Its translation is CASSPRDRGHDEQFF.

The genes are TRBV27 and TRBJ2-7, with 7 bases identical to TRBD2. CDR1 is MNHEY, CDR2 SMNVEV, per germline (reference sequence). There are 16 residues in the CDR3. Trimming cost V 6 bases and J 6 bases; bases outside gene matches: 17. The CDR3 sequence is CASSSQKVPWGGEQYF. The CDR3 DNA sequence: TGTGCCAGCAGCTCCCAGAAGGTTCCTTGGGGGGGCGAGCAGTACTTC.

There are a few counts of this clone. The J gene is TRBJ2-5, the V gene TRBV3-1 (or the pseudogene TRBV3-2), with 9 bases fitting TRBD2. Germline CDR1 reads LGHDT; CDR2 reads YNNKEL (reference sequence). The CDR3 is 15 amino acids. V trimming: 7 bases; J trimming: 2 bases; junction bases outside the gene matches: 8. CDR3 sequence (DNA): TGTGCCAGCACCAATCAAGCGGGGGGACAAGAGACCCAGTACTTC. Amino acids: CASTNQAGGQETQYF.

The J gene is TRBJ2-1, the V gene TRBV18, with 15 bases that match TRBD2. The CDR3 spans 17 residues. Trimming took 1 base from V and 7 from J; bases not matched to a gene: 5. Germline CDR1 reads KGHSH; CDR2 reads LQKENI. The CDR3 here is CASSPRTSGGVYNEQFF. As DNA, the CDR3 is TGTGCCAGCTCACCACGGACTAGCGGGGGGGTTTATAATGAGCAGTTCTTC.

This clone was seen a handful of times. The V call is TRBV18, the J call TRBJ1-5, with D uncertain. The V and J ends lost 5 bases and 4 bases respectively, with 12 bases between them. CDR1 is KGHSH and CDR2 is LQKENI in the germline V gene. The CDR3 is 14 residues long. Here the CDR3 reads CASSLPGTNQPQHF. CDR3 DNA sequence: TGTGCCAGCTCATTACCGGGAACAAATCAGCCCCAGCATTTT. The entire variable domain, with the rest obtained from reference TRBV18 and TRBJ1-5, is as follows: NAGVMQNPRHLVRRRGQEARLRCSPMKGHSHVYWYRQLPEEGLKFMVYLQKENIIDESGMPKERFSAEFPKEGPSILRIQQVVRGDSAAYFCASSLPGTNQPQHFGDGTRLSIL.

This clone was seen once. This chain connects TRBV6-5 to TRBJ2-1, with 8 bases identical to TRBD1. V shed 6 bases and J 6 bases; nucleotides not matched to a gene: 7. The CDR3 sequence is 14 residues long. CDR1 is MNHEY and CDR2 is SVGAGI in the germline V gene. The CDR3 is CASRGQVASNEQFF. DNA for the CDR3: TGTGCCAGCAGGGGACAGGTAGCGAGCAATGAGCAGTTCTTC.

On this clone itself: Other DNA sequences of this sample code for an identical CDR3. The V call is TRBV12-3 or TRBV12-4, the J call TRBJ1-1; 9 bases are a match to TRBD1. The CDR3 totals 13 residues. Trimming cost V 6 bases and J 5 bases; bases outside gene matches: 4. This CDR3 is CASRRTGVTEAFF. The CDR3, as DNA: TGTGCCAGCAGAAGGACAGGGGTAACTGAAGCTTTCTTT.

V is TRBV7-9 and J is TRBJ2-1; 12 positions match TRBD1. CDR1 is SEHNR, CDR2 FQNEAQ, per germline (reference sequence). With 0 bases clipped from V and 10 bases from J, the junction kept 10 bases outside the gene matches. This CDR3 is built from 17 residues. CDR3 loop: CASSLASGQGAGTEQFF. For the CDR3, the DNA is TGTGCCAGCAGCTTAGCTTCGGGACAGGGGGCAGGCACGGAGCAGTTCTTC.

This clone was observed a handful of times. The chain carries TRBV9 and TRBJ2-2, with 8 positions matching TRBD2. Germline CDR1 and CDR2: SGDLS and YYNGEE. J was trimmed by 0 bases and V by 3 bases; bases with no gene match: 7. The CDR3 runs to 17 residues. CDR3 sequence: CASSDRAGASNTGELFF. In nucleotides, the CDR3 is TGTGCCAGCAGCGATCGAGCGGGGGCCTCGAACACCGGGGAGCTGTTTTTT.

The rearrangement links TRBV7-2 to TRBJ2-3; D is undetermined. The germline V gene encodes CDR1 SGHTA and CDR2 FQGNSA. The CDR3 extends over 12 amino acids. V dropped 5 bases and J dropped 2 bases, with 5 bases sitting between them. The CDR3 DNA reads as TGTGCCAGCAGCCCCTACACAGATACGCAGTATTTT. It is translated as CASSPYTDTQYF.

This clone was seen a few times. The chain couples TRBV7-2 to TRBJ1-5; no definite D call. This CDR3 region has 14 residues. The germline CDR1 and CDR2 sequences are SGHTA and FQGNSA. Trimming took off 4 bases at V and 4 bases at J, with 11 bases between the two ends. In nucleotides, the CDR3 is TGTGCCAGCAGCTCCTTGGGAGGGAATCAGCCCCAGCATTTT. Translation gives CASSSLGGNQPQHF.

V gene TRBV3-1 (or the pseudogene TRBV3-2) combines with J gene TRBJ1-3; D is undetermined. There are 13 residues in the CDR3. Germline V CDR1 and CDR2: LGHDT, YNNKEL (reference sequence). V was trimmed by 0 bases and J by 5 bases, leaving 5 bases between them. The CDR3 nucleotides read TGTGCCAGCAGCCAAGAGTACAGAAACACCATATATTTT. Translation gives CASSQEYRNTIYF.

The gene calls are TRBV27 and TRBJ1-5; D not resolved. V was cut by 2 bases and J by 1 base, with 6 bases left in between. This CDR3 region has 14 residues. Germline V gene data show CDR1 as MNHEY and CDR2 as SMNVEV (reference sequence). The CDR3 is CASSLQSSNQPQHF. The CDR3 DNA is TGTGCCAGCAGTTTACAGTCCAGCAATCAGCCCCAGCATTTT.

As to this clone: The junction differs from germline at one of its ends, possibly a read error. CDR3 coding DNA: TGTGCTAGCAGCTTAGTTCTACAAGAGACCCAGTACTTC. Protein: CASSLVLQETQYF. This sequence joins TRBV7-7 and TRBJ2-5; D not certain. This CDR3 has 13 amino acids. The germline CDR1 and CDR2 sequences are SSHAT and FNYEAQ (reference sequence). Full variable domain (remainder filled in from reference TRBV7-7 and TRBJ2-5): GAGVSQSPRYKVTKRGQDVTLRCDPISSHATLYWYQQALGQGPEFLTYFNYEAQPDKSGLPSDRFSAERPEGSISTLTIQRTEQRDSAMYRCASSLVLQETQYFGPGTRLLVL.

This clone was observed a few times. The J gene is TRBJ1-2, the V gene TRBV12-3 or TRBV12-4; 9 bases align to TRBD1. The V and J ends lost 4 bases and 3 bases, in that order; junction bases with no gene match: 0. The CDR3 is made up of 13 amino acids. The CDR3 reads CASSWTGDYGYTF. Here the CDR3 DNA reads TGTGCCAGCAGTTGGACAGGGGACTATGGCTACACCTTC.